Listed below are T cell receptor beta chains from one sample, sequenced in a study of blood T cell repertoires in COVID-19. Libraries were prepared by immunoSEQ multiplex PCR; TCRdb keeps only in-frame clonotypes and omits some of them. The table records around 250,000 clones, roughly 88% of them present only once. Sample: peripheral blood. The receptor set was obtained from a woman of 80 years or more with COVID-19, enrolled during active disease. Each CDR3 is given with its conserved first and last residue. D genes are given only for firm matches. Rows may omit the clone size; those that give it use once, few, many or a size class.

D,J,V,size,CDR3,DNA
.,TRBJ2-2,TRBV3-1/TRBV3-2,.,CASSLPVGRGTGELFF,TGTGCCAGCAGCCTCCCGGTGGGCAGGGGAACCGGGGAGCTGTTTTTT
TRBD1,TRBJ1-1,TRBV2,.,CASSTGQGVTEAFF,TGTGCCAGCAGTACAGGACAGGGGGTTACTGAAGCTTTCTTT
.,TRBJ1-2,TRBV2,few,CASNSPAGANYGYTF,TGTGCCAGCAACTCCCCGGCAGGGGCCAACTATGGCTACACCTTC
.,TRBJ1-1,TRBV25-1,.,CASSETGVRHTEAFF,TGTGCCAGCAGTGAGACAGGCGTCCGTCACACTGAAGCTTTCTTT
.,TRBJ1-2,TRBV5-5,.,CASSLSDNYGYTF,TGTGCCAGCAGCTTGTCAGATAACTATGGCTACACCTTC
.,TRBJ2-1,TRBV7-6,.,CASSRTAGLSYNEQFF,TGTGCCAGCAGCCGGACGGCGGGGTTATCCTACAATGAGCAGTTCTTC
.,TRBJ2-7,TRBV30,few,CAWSVDRYHEQYF,TGTGCCTGGAGTGTAGACAGGTACCACGAGCAGTACTTC
TRBD2,TRBJ2-7,TRBV3-1/TRBV3-2,.,CASSPPPAGAAYEQYF,TGTGCCAGCAGCCCACCCCCAGCGGGGGCCGCCTACGAGCAGTACTTC
.,TRBJ1-1,TRBV3-1/TRBV3-2,.,CASSPPQGRSEAFF,TGTGCCAGCAGCCCCCCACAGGGAAGGTCTGAAGCTTTCTTT
.,TRBJ1-4,TRBV5-1,.,CASSLGIANEKLFF,TGCGCCAGCAGCTTGGGCATAGCTAATGAAAAACTGTTTTTT
.,TRBJ1-3,TRBV10-3,.,CAISDGAGNTIYF,TGTGCCATCAGTGATGGGGCGGGAAACACCATATATTTT
.,TRBJ1-1,TRBV7-2,few,CASSPDTLNTEAFF,TGTGCCAGCAGCCCGGACACCCTGAACACTGAAGCTTTCTTT
TRBD1,TRBJ1-2,TRBV28,.,CASTRQGAYYGYTF,TGTGCCAGCACTAGACAGGGGGCATACTATGGCTACACCTTC
.,TRBJ2-5,TRBV19,.,CASSTAGQETQYF,TGTGCCAGTAGTACAGCGGGCCAAGAGACCCAGTACTTC
TRBD2,TRBJ2-3,TRBV7-3,.,CASSLGLAGRTDTQYF,TGTGCCAGCAGCTTGGGACTAGCGGGGAGAACAGATACGCAGTATTTT
.,TRBJ1-5,TRBV6-5,.,CASSRDNQPQHF,TGTGCCAGCAGCCGGGACAATCAGCCCCAGCATTTT
.,TRBJ1-1,TRBV4-1,few,CASSQARGNTEAFF,TGCGCCAGCAGCCAAGCTAGGGGCAACACTGAAGCTTTCTTT
.,TRBJ1-5,TRBV7-9,once,CASSLAVGRPQHF,TGTGCCAGCAGCTTAGCGGTGGGGCGGCCCCAGCATTTT
TRBD1,TRBJ1-1,TRBV5-3,.,CARSLWDRYNTEAFF,TGTGCCAGAAGCTTGTGGGACAGATATAACACTGAAGCTTTCTTT
TRBD2,TRBJ2-3,TRBV3-1/TRBV3-2,.,CASDSGVHASTDTQYF,TGTGCCAGCGATAGCGGGGTCCACGCTAGCACAGATACGCAGTATTTT
TRBD1,TRBJ2-3,TRBV5-6,once,CASSFNSRGSTDTQYF,TGTGCCAGCAGCTTTAATTCCAGGGGGTCAACAGATACGCAGTATTTT
.,TRBJ1-5,TRBV28,few,CASGANRGNQPQHF,TGTGCCAGCGGGGCTAATAGGGGAAATCAGCCCCAGCATTTT
TRBD1,TRBJ2-1,TRBV20-1,.,CSASGTDIHEQFF,TGCAGTGCTAGTGGGACAGACATCCATGAGCAGTTCTTC
.,TRBJ1-3,TRBV5-1,few,CASSLRQGLTGNTIYF,TGCGCCAGCAGCTTGAGGCAGGGTCTCACTGGAAACACCATATATTTT
TRBD1,TRBJ1-2,TRBV15,.,CATSRVRTGTNYGYTF,TGTGCCACCAGCAGAGTTAGGACAGGAACTAACTATGGCTACACCTTC
.,TRBJ2-7,TRBV29-1,.,CSVLRSGQPNEQYF,TGCAGCGTTTTACGGTCAGGACAGCCTAACGAGCAGTACTTC
TRBD1,TRBJ1-6,TRBV7-2,.,CASITGTGDNSPLHF,TGTGCCAGCATAACTGGTACAGGGGATAATTCACCCCTCCACTTT
TRBD1,TRBJ2-1,TRBV25-1,once,CASSGGQGQYNEQFF,TGTGCCAGCAGTGGCGGACAGGGGCAATACAATGAGCAGTTCTTC
.,TRBJ1-3,TRBV7-8,.,CASSARSQDRNTIYF,TGTGCCAGCAGCGCCAGGTCACAGGACCGAAACACCATATATTTT
.,TRBJ1-6,TRBV6-2/TRBV6-3,.,CASSFRGADSPLHF,TGTGCCAGCAGTTTCAGGGGAGCAGACTCACCCCTCCACTTT
TRBD2,TRBJ2-3,TRBV12-3/TRBV12-4,.,CATNRAGGATQYF,TGTGCCACCAACAGGGCGGGGGGGGCGACGCAGTATTTT
.,TRBJ1-3,TRBV11-2,.,CASSSAGGSGNTIYF,TGTGCCAGCAGCTCGGCGGGGGGGTCTGGAAACACCATATATTTT
TRBD2,TRBJ2-1,TRBV10-3,.,CAISGTTSGVNEQFF,TGTGCCATCAGTGGCACGACTAGCGGGGTAAATGAGCAGTTCTTC
.,TRBJ1-1,TRBV13,.,CASSPLGQSGYF,TGTGCCAGCAGCCCGCTAGGACAGTCGGGATACTTT
.,TRBJ1-2,TRBV19,.,CASSIDLGQTAYTF,TGTGCCAGTAGTATAGATCTCGGACAGACAGCCTACACCTTC
.,TRBJ2-3,TRBV2,once,CASISGTDTQYF,TGTGCCAGCATCTCAGGGACAGATACGCAGTATTTT
.,TRBJ2-3,TRBV5-4,.,CASSLDYQSDTQYF,TGTGCCAGCAGCTTAGACTATCAGTCAGATACGCAGTATTTT
.,TRBJ2-3,TRBV15,.,CATSLATDTQYF,TGTGCCACCAGCCTGGCCACAGATACGCAGTATTTT
.,TRBJ1-4,TRBV18,.,CASSPTDIPSTNEKLFF,TGTGCCAGCTCACCAACGGACATTCCTTCAACTAATGAAAAACTGTTTTTT
.,TRBJ1-3,TRBV19,.,CASSPPTASGNTIYF,TGTGCCAGTAGCCCTCCGACAGCCTCTGGAAACACCATATATTTT
TRBD1,TRBJ1-1,TRBV2,.,CASRNTGDTEAFF,TGTGCCAGCAGAAATACAGGGGACACTGAAGCTTTCTTT
.,TRBJ1-1,TRBV6-2/TRBV6-3,.,CASSLTANTEAFF,TGTGCCAGCAGCCTTACAGCGAACACTGAAGCTTTCTTT